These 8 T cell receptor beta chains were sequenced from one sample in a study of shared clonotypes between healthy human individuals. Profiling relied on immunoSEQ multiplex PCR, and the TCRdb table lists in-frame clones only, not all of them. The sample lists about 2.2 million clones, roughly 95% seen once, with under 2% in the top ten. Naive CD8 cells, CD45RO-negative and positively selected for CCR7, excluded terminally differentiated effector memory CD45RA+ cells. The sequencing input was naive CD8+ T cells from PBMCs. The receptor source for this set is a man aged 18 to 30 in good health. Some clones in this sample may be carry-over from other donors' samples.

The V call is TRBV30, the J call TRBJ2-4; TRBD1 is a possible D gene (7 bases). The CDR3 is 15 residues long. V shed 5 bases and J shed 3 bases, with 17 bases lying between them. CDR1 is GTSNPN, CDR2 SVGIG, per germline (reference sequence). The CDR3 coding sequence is TGTGCCTGGCGGAACAGGGGAGGACTCAAAAACATTCAGTACTTC. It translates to CAWRNRGGLKNIQYF.

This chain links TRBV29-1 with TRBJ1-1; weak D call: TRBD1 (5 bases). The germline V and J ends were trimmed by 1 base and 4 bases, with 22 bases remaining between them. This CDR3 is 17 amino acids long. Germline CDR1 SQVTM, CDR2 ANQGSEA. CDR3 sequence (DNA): TGCAGCGTTGAAGGAGGCCTTTGGCAGGGAAGGGGCACTGAAGCTTTCTTT. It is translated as CSVEGGLWQGRGTEAFF.

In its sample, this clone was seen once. CDR3 bases: TGTGCCAGCAGCCCCGGGGGCCGAGCCCTAAATGAGCAGTTCTTC. Protein sequence: CASSPGGRALNEQFF. The J gene is TRBJ2-1, the V gene TRBV9; D possibly matches TRBD1 or TRBD2 (6 bases each). The CDR3 extends over 15 amino acids. V was shortened by 4 bases and J by 7 bases, with 18 bases between the two germline ends. Germline V gene data show CDR1 as SGDLS and CDR2 as YYNGEE. The variable domain in full, with the rest retrieved from reference TRBV9 and TRBJ2-1, is DSGVTQTPKHLITATGQRVTLRCSPRSGDLSVYWYQQSLDQGLQFLIQYYNGEERAKGNILERFSAQQFPDLHSELNLSSLELGDSALYFCASSPGGRALNEQFFGPGTRLTVL.

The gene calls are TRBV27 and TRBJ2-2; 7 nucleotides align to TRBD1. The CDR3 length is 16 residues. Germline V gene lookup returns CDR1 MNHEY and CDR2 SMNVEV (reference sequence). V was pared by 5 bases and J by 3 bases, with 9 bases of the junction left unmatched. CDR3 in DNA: TGTGCCAGCAGTCTAAGACAGGGACCTTACACCGGGGAGCTGTTTTTT. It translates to CASSLRQGPYTGELFF.

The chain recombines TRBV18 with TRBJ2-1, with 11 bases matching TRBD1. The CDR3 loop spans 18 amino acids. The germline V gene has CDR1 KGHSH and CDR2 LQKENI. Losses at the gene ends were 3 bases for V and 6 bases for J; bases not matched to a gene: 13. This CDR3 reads CASSPIASGTGGGNEQFF. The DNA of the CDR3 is TGTGCCAGCTCACCGATCGCCTCCGGGACAGGGGGGGGCAATGAGCAGTTCTTC.

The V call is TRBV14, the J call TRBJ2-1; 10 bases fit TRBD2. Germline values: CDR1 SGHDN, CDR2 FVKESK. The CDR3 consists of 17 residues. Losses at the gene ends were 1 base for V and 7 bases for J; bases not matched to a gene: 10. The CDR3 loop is CASSQGASGRVWNEQFF. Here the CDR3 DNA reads TGTGCCAGCAGCCAAGGTGCCAGCGGGAGGGTCTGGAATGAGCAGTTCTTC.

The CDR3 here is CASSGHRDGREKLFF. The CDR3 bases are TGTGCCAGCAGTGGGCACCGGGACGGCCGAGAAAAACTGTTTTTT. This chain links TRBV25-1 with TRBJ1-4, with D possibly being TRBD1 (5 bases). Germline CDR1 and CDR2: MGHDK and SYGVNS. Trimming pared 4 bases from V and 8 bases from J, leaving 17 bases between. The CDR3 length is 15 residues.

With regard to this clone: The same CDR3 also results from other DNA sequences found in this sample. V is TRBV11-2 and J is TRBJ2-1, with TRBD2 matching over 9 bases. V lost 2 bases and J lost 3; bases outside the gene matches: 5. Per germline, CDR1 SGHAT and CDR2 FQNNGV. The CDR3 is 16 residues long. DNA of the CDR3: TGTGCCAGCAGCTTATCCGGGACTAGCTTCTACAATGAGCAGTTCTTC. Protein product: CASSLSGTSFYNEQFF.